This TCR beta chain was captured in a study of metastatic and nonmetastatic thyroid tumors. Study-level background: Comparative analysis of repertoires was undertaken across blood and tumor or nodule tissue obtained from malignant and benign thyroid patients. Study findings and constraints: Relative to benign nodules, malignant thyroid tumors were reportedly characterized by significantly elevated TCR beta diversity in blood and tumor.

All patients were untreated before thyroid surgery. This clone was seen ten or more times. Antigen unknown. Per the authors' pipeline: Construction of a distant-metastasis classifier for papillary thyroid cancer relied on CDR3 differences across clinicopathological groups. TCRdb re-clonotyped the PCR reads through MiXCR. These V and J calls derive from TCRdb rather than the authors' analysis. This sample has over 45,000 clones, with over 20% found just once. V lost 5 bases and J lost 4; bases outside the gene matches: 8. This CDR3 is 15 amino acids long. Germline values: CDR1 ENHRY, CDR2 SYGVKD. What was sequenced was blood. The sequence was collected from a male donor with papillary thyroid cancer or a benign thyroid nodule (not recorded which). Some clones in this sample may be carry-over from other donors' samples. This chain uses TRBV10-3 with TRBJ2-7; 10 nucleotides line up with TRBD1. CDR3 region: CAISYTGTGDYEQYF. The DNA of the CDR3 is TGTGCCATCAGTTACACCGGGACAGGGGATTACGAGCAGTACTTC.